This TCR beta chain originates from a study of T cells in Graves' hyperthyroidism and ophthalmopathy. Amplification targeted TCR beta CDR3 regions from RNA transcripts. Researchers ran a first-round RT-PCR on the TCR CDR3 using the HTBI primer set. TCRdb re-called the multiplex PCR reads through MiXCR, storing one row per CDR3 protein. Here the sample spans 600,000 or so distinct CDR3 sequences, roughly 50% being singletons. V shed 0 bases, J shed 1 base, and the junction held 1 base outside the gene matches. The CDR3 has 16 amino acids. CDR1 and CDR2 from the germline V gene are LGHNA and YNFKEQ. What was sequenced was peripheral blood or thyroid tissue (not recorded which). The rearrangement links TRBV4-2 to TRBJ2-2; the match to TRBD2 covers 8 bases. The TCR sequence derives from a woman aged 18-29 years with Graves' hyperthyroidism. CDR3 sequence: CASSQDLAGNTGELFF. The CDR3 nucleotides read TGTGCCAGCAGCCAAGATCTAGCGGGGAACACCGGGGAGCTGTTTTTT.